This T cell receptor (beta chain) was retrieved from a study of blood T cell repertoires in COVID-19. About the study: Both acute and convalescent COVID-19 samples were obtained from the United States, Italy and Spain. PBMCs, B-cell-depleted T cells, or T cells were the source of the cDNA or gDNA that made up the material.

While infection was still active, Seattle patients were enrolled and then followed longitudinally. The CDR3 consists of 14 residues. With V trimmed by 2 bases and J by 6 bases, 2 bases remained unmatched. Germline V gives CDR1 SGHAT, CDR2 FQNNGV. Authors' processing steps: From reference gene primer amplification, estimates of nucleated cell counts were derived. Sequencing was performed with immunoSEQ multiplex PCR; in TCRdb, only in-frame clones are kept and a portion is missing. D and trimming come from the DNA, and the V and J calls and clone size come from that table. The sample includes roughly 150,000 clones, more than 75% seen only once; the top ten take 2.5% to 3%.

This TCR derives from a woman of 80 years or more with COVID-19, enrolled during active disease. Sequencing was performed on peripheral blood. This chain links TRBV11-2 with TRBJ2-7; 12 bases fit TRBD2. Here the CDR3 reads CASSLLAGGGEQYF. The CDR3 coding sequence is TGTGCCAGCAGCTTACTAGCGGGAGGGGGCGAGCAGTACTTC.